The 27 T cell receptor beta chains below were found in one sample sequenced in a study of early T cells in non-severe SARS-CoV-2 infection (dated by TCRdb to the early 2020s). Libraries were prepared through 5' RACE. TCRdb lists the instrument as NextSeq 500. TCRdb applied fastp at Q25 and MiXCR to the public reads, then kept only in-frame beta chains. Rows merge per CDR3 protein into single entries with the most common DNA and genes. For this sample there are some 55,000 distinct CDR3 sequences; roughly 12% appear just once. Together, the top ten hold 2.9% of the sample. Source material: whole blood. The receptor set was obtained from an adult who was a healthcare worker with PCR-confirmed SARS-CoV-2 infection or an uninfected control (not recorded which).

This clonotype was counted a few times. The chain employs TRBV12-3 or TRBV12-4 and TRBJ2-1, with unresolved D. This CDR3 contains 10 residues. Trimming left V 5 bases short and J 6 bases short, with 2 bases between. The DNA of the CDR3 is TGTGCCAGCAGTGCCAATGAGCAGTTCTTC. This sequence encodes CASSANEQFF.

This clonotype was seen repeatedly, ten times or more. The chain joins TRBV11-2 to TRBJ2-5, with TRBD2 identical over 11 bases. The CDR3 covers 15 residues. Germline trimming cut 5 bases from V and 5 bases from J; bases unmatched to any gene: 7. From germline, CDR1 is SGHAT and CDR2 FQNNGV. CDR3 nucleotides: TGTGCCAGCAGCATAGGGACTAGCGGCTCGGAGACCCAGTACTTC. Amino acids: CASSIGTSGSETQYF.

This clonotype was counted ten times or more. V gene TRBV5-1 combines with J gene TRBJ1-2, with D hard to call. The CDR3 has 14 amino acids. CDR1 is SGHRS, CDR2 YFSETQ, per germline. Trimming took 0 bases from V and 9 from J, leaving 15 bases between them. The CDR3 region has the DNA TGCGCCAGCAGCTTGGGAGGTGAAGGTGGGAGCTACACCTTC. Its translation: CASSLGGEGGSYTF. Variable domain in full (rest from reference TRBV5-1 and TRBJ1-2): KAGVTQTPRYLIKTRGQQVTLSCSPISGHRSVSWYQQTPGQGLQFLFEYFSETQRNKGNFPGRFSGRQFSNSRSEMNVSTLELGDSALYLCASSLGGEGGSYTFGSGTRLTVV.

With regard to this clonotype: Sequence at one end of the junction differs from germline and may be a read error. The J gene is TRBJ1-1, the V gene TRBV5-1, with 10 bases fitting TRBD1. The CDR3 contains 15 residues. Germline CDR1 SGHRS, CDR2 YFSETQ. The CDR3 protein is CASSLASGTGARGIF. CDR3 DNA: TGCGCCAGCAGCTTGGCCTCCGGGACAGGGGCCCGCGGGATCTTT.

This clonotype appeared many times. This chain links TRBV7-9 with TRBJ1-2, with no clear D. Trimming stripped 4 bases from V and 4 bases from J, with 13 bases between. The CDR3 is 14 residues long. Germline CDR1 SEHNR, CDR2 FQNEAQ (reference sequence). As DNA, the CDR3 is TGTGCCAGCAGCTCGACCGACCGTGCCTATGGCTACACCTTC. Residues: CASSSTDRAYGYTF.

This clonotype was seen repeatedly, ten times or more. This chain connects TRBV5-6 to TRBJ2-3; 11 bases agree with TRBD1. The V gene's germline CDR1 is SGHDT and CDR2 YYEEEE. The CDR3 covers 17 residues. Trimming took 4 bases from V and 3 from J; bases not matched to a gene: 10. The CDR3 reads CASSLSLGQGATDTQYF. The CDR3 DNA sequence: TGTGCCAGCAGCCTCTCGTTAGGACAGGGGGCAACAGATACGCAGTATTTT.

In its sample, this clonotype was seen many times. The rearrangement uses TRBV19 and TRBJ1-4; D call uncertain. Trimming cost V 6 bases and J 0 bases, with 11 bases left between them. The CDR3 runs to 15 residues. Germline V gene lookup returns CDR1 LNHDA and CDR2 SQIVND (reference sequence). The CDR3 DNA follows: TGTGCCAGTAGGGACCTTGCTACAACTAATGAAAAACTGTTTTTT. Translating it yields CASRDLATTNEKLFF.

This clonotype has at least ten counts. The chain joins TRBV12-3 or TRBV12-4 to TRBJ1-6, with D maybe TRBD1 (5 bases). This CDR3 comprises 14 residues. Trimming removed 5 bases from V and 5 bases from J, with 10 bases in between. The CDR3 DNA sequence: TGTGCCAGCAGTACCGGGACCAATAATTCACCCCTCCACTTT. Translating gives CASSTGTNNSPLHF.

This clonotype was picked up many times. The chain combines TRBV11-3 with TRBJ1-6; no definite D call. Germline lookup yields CDR1 SGHNT and CDR2 YENEEA. V lost 6 bases, J lost 7 bases, and 4 bases lay in between. CDR3 length equals 11 residues. CDR3 sequence reads: CASSSNSPLHF. The CDR3 DNA sequence: TGTGCCAGCAGTTCCAATTCACCCCTCCACTTT.

This clonotype was seen many times. J is TRBJ2-7 and V is TRBV29-1; maybe TRBD1 (6 bases). The CDR3 has 12 amino acids. Trimming took off 3 bases at V and 9 bases at J, with 15 bases between the two ends. In germline, CDR1 is SQVTM, CDR2 ANQGSEA. In nucleotides, the CDR3 is TGCAGCGTTGATGAAGGGGGAACAGGGCAGTACTTC. Translating it yields CSVDEGGTGQYF.

This sequence joins TRBV18 and TRBJ2-1, with D possibly being TRBD1 (6 bases). Germline V CDR1 and CDR2: KGHSH, LQKENI. The CDR3 length is 13 residues. V lost 6 bases, J lost 9 bases, and 15 bases lay in between. CDR3 DNA: TGTGCCAGCTCCCTTCAACAGGGATTTGAGCAGTTCTTC. This gives the protein CASSLQQGFEQFF.

This clonotype was detected only a few times. The CDR3 region is CASTSVDTDTQYF. CDR3 in DNA: TGTGCCAGCACCTCGGTGGACACAGATACGCAGTATTTT. The chain is built from TRBV11-3 and TRBJ2-3, with no clear D. Germline values: CDR1 SGHNT, CDR2 YENEEA. With 7 bases removed from V and 2 bases from J, the gap between germline ends came to 10 bases. The CDR3 totals 13 residues.

The V gene is TRBV10-3, the J gene TRBJ1-2; the D gene is possibly TRBD1 (5 bases). Germline lookup yields CDR1 ENHRY and CDR2 SYGVKD. The CDR3 contains 13 residues. The ends were cut back, 3 bases at V and 8 bases at J, with 13 bases in the middle. The CDR3 protein is CAISDRVKEGYTF. CDR3 in DNA: TGTGCCATCAGTGACAGGGTAAAGGAAGGCTACACCTTC.

On this clonotype itself: Germline and junction disagree at one end, which may indicate a read error. The CDR3 DNA is TGTGCCAGCAGACGAGGCTCTGGAAACACCACATATTTT. It codes for CASRRGSGNTTYF. The chain couples TRBV27 to TRBJ1-3, with D unresolved. The CDR3 has 13 residues. Germline CDR1 is MNHEY and CDR2 is SMNVEV (reference sequence).

As for this clonotype: This may be a read error: a much more frequent sequence differs by one nucleotide. The rearrangement uses TRBV7-3 and TRBJ2-7; no clear D. This CDR3 region has 8 residues. In germline, CDR1 is SGHTA, CDR2 FQGTGA. In DNA, the CDR3 is TGTGTCAGCAGTCCTATCCCTTTC. The encoded protein is CVSSPIPF.

V usage is TRBV29-1 and J usage is TRBJ2-6; no definite D call. The germline V and J ends were trimmed by 6 bases and 0 bases, with 6 bases remaining between them. The CDR3 extends over 13 amino acids. In germline, CDR1 is SQVTM, CDR2 ANQGSEA. Written as DNA, the CDR3 is TGCAGCGTAGGGATCTCTGGGGCCAACGTCCTGACTTTC. Its translation is CSVGISGANVLTF.

This clonotype was observed at least ten times. DNA of the CDR3: TGTGCCACCAGGGGGTGGGGGCAAGAGACCCAGTACTTC. Its protein is CATRGWGQETQYF. The V and J genes are TRBV24-1 and TRBJ2-5; D assignment may be TRBD1 or TRBD2 (5 bases each). The V end lost 7 bases, the J end lost 2 bases, and 10 bases lay between the germline ends. The germline V gene encodes CDR1 KGHDR and CDR2 SFDVKD. The CDR3 runs to 13 residues.

This clonotype was counted only a few times. The V and J genes are TRBV29-1 and TRBJ2-1, with D hard to call. The CDR3 totals 14 residues. CDR1 and CDR2 from the germline V gene are SQVTM and ANQGSEA. Trimming shortened V by 4 bases and J by 0 bases, and 10 bases separated the two germline ends. The CDR3 nucleotides read TGCAGCGTTGTAGGAGAAAGCTCCTACAATGAGCAGTTCTTC. It codes for CSVVGESSYNEQFF.

The chain carries TRBV29-1 and TRBJ1-1; TRBD1 is a possible D gene (6 bases). The CDR3 runs to 12 residues. Germline CDR1 SQVTM, CDR2 ANQGSEA. V lost 6 bases, J lost 4 bases, and 12 bases lay in between. CDR3 coding DNA: TGCAGCGTCGTGAGGGGGGGCACTGAAGCTTTCTTT. It translates to CSVVRGGTEAFF.

The chain links TRBV7-9 to TRBJ2-3; 7 bases align to TRBD2. Looked up from germline, CDR1 is SEHNR and CDR2 is FQNEAQ (reference sequence). Unmatched junction bases numbered 3, after V lost 0 bases and J lost 6 bases. There are 14 residues in the CDR3. The CDR3 sequence is CASSLAAGDDTQYF. In DNA, the CDR3 is TGTGCCAGCAGCTTAGCGGCGGGAGACGATACGCAGTATTTT.

In this sample, this clonotype turned up many times. This chain connects TRBV6-5 to TRBJ2-7; D perhaps matches TRBD1 (6 bases). Germline V gene sequence: CDR1 MNHEY, CDR2 SVGAGI. V lost 7 bases and J lost 2, with 15 bases in between. This CDR3 has 14 amino acids. This CDR3 reads CASTPRTATYEQYF. CDR3 bases: TGTGCCAGCACCCCAAGGACAGCTACCTACGAGCAGTACTTC.

This clonotype has at least ten counts. This chain joins TRBV12-3 or TRBV12-4 and TRBJ2-2; 12 bases align to TRBD2. The CDR3 totals 17 residues. V trimming: 5 bases; J trimming: 6 bases; junction bases outside the gene matches: 10. CDR3 sequence (DNA): TGTGCCAGCAGTCGTGGTGGGCTAGCGGGAGGGGCCGGGGAGCTGTTTTTT. Amino acids: CASSRGGLAGGAGELFF.

This clonotype was picked up many times. This chain connects TRBV5-6 to TRBJ2-3; maybe TRBD2 (5 bases). CDR1 SGHDT and CDR2 YYEEEE come from the germline V gene. V was cut by 0 bases and J by 3 bases, with 11 bases left in between. This CDR3 has 15 residues. The CDR3: CASSLELVGTDTQYF. CDR3 nucleotides: TGTGCCAGCAGCTTGGAACTAGTAGGAACAGATACGCAGTATTTT.

This clonotype was observed a single time. The chain has TRBV5-1 and TRBJ1-1; D unresolved. Germline CDR1 reads SGHRS; CDR2 reads YFSETQ. V gave up 4 bases and J gave up 5 bases, with 9 bases separating them. This CDR3 region has 12 residues. CDR3 coding DNA: TGCGCCAGCAGCCCCCTTGGAACTGAAGCTTTCTTT. This encodes CASSPLGTEAFF.

This clonotype was seen ten or more times. The chain recombines TRBV5-1 with TRBJ2-3; D not certain. In germline, CDR1 is SGHRS, CDR2 YFSETQ. Trimming took 0 bases from V and 1 from J, leaving 6 bases between them. The CDR3 has 14 residues. CDR3 residues: CASSLAVGTDTQYF. The CDR3, as DNA: TGCGCCAGCAGCTTGGCCGTAGGCACAGATACGCAGTATTTT.

In its sample, this clonotype was seen a few times. The chain employs TRBV19 and TRBJ2-6, with 9 bases lining up with TRBD1. Germline loops: CDR1 LNHDA, CDR2 SQIVND (reference sequence). The J segment lost 4 bases and the V segment lost 6 bases, leaving 10 bases of the junction unmatched. The CDR3 runs to 17 residues. CDR3 loop: CASREQGAGAGANVLTF. The CDR3 DNA is TGTGCCAGTAGGGAACAGGGGGCAGGGGCAGGGGCCAACGTCCTGACTTTC.

The table lists this clonotype with many counts. V is TRBV2 and J is TRBJ1-2; no reliable D call. CDR3 length equals 18 residues. V lost 2 bases and J 5 bases, leaving 24 bases between the germline ends. Germline V gives CDR1 SNHLY, CDR2 FYNNEI. The CDR3 protein is CASSENLPTRVVLYGYTF. The CDR3, as DNA: TGTGCCAGCAGTGAAAATCTCCCGACAAGGGTCGTACTATATGGCTACACCTTC.